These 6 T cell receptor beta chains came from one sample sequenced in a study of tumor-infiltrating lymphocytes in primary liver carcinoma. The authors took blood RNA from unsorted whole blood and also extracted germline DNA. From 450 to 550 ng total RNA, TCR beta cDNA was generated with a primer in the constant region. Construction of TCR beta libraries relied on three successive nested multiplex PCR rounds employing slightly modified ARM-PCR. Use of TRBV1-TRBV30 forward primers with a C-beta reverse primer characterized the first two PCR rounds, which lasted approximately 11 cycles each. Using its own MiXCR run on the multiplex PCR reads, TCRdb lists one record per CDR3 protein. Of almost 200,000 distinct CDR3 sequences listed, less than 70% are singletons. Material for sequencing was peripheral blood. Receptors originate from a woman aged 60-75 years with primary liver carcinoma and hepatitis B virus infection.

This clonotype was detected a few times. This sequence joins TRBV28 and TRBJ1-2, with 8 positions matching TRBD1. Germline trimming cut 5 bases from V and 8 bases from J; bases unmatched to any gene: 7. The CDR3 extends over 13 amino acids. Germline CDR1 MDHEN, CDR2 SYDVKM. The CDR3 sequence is CASSDRGPSGYTF. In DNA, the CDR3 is TGTGCCAGCAGTGACAGGGGCCCAAGCGGCTACACCTTC.

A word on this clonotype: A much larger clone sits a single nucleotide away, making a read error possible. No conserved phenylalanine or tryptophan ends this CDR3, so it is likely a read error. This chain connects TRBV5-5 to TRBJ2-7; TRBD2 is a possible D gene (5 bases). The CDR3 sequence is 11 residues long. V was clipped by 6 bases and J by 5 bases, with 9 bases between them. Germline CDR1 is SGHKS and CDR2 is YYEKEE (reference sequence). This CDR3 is CASNTRDEQYS. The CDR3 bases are TGTGCCAGCAATACGAGGGACGAGCAGTACTCC.

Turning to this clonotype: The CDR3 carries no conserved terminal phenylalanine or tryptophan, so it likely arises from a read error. The CDR3 DNA follows: TGTGCCAGCAGCTTGGCTATTATGGGAAGGCGGTATGAGCAGTTCTCC. This codes for CASSLAIMGRRYEQFS. This chain uses TRBV5-8 with TRBJ2-1; D unresolved. V was shortened by 0 bases and J by 8 bases, with 18 bases between the two germline ends. The CDR3 totals 16 residues. Germline V CDR1 and CDR2: SGHTS, YDEGEE.

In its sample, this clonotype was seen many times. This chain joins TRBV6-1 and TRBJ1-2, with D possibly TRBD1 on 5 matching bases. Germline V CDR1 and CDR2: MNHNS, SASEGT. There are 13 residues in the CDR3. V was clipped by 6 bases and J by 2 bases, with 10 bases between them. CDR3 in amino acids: CASSRGGNYGYTF. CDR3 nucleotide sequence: TGTGCCAGCAGCCGGGGGGGAAACTATGGCTACACCTTC.

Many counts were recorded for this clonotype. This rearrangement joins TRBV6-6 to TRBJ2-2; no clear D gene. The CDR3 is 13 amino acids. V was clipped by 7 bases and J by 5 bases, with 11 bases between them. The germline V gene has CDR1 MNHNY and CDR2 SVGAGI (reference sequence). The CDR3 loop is CASTSELTGELFF. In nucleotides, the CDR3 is TGTGCCAGCACATCGGAGTTGACCGGGGAGCTGTTTTTT.

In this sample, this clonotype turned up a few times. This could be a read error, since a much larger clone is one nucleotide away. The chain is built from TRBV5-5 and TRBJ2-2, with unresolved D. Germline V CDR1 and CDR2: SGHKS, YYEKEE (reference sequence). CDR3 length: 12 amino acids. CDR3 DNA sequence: TGTGCCAGCAGCCCCCACACCGAGGAGCTGTTTTTT. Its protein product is CASSPHTEELFF. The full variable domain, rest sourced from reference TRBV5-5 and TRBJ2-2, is DAGVTQSPTHLIKTRGQQVTLRCSPISGHKSVSWYQQVLGQGPQFIFQYYEKEERGRGNFPDRFSARQFPNYSSELNVNALLLGDSALYLCASSPHTEELFFGEGSRLTVL.